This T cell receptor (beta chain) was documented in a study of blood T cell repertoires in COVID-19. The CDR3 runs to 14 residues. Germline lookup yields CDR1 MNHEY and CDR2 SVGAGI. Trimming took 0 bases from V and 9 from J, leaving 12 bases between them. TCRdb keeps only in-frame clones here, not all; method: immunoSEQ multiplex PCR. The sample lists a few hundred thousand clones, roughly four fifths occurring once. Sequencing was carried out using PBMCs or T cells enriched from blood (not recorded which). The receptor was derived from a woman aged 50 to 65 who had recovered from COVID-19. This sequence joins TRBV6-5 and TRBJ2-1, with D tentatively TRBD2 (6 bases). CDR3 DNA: TGTGCCAGCAGTTACTCGAATATGGGGGGTGAGCAGTTCTTC. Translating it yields CASSYSNMGGEQFF.